Reported below is one T cell receptor (beta chain). Antigen specificity is unknown. The primer mix had 60 Vbeta and 13 Jbeta primers. The authors' processing: Unique TCR beta chains numbered 60 million to 100 million in a later analysis, with around 10 million shared. Here immunoSEQ multiplex PCR was the method, and the copy in TCRdb shows in-frame clones only, minus some. From that table come the V and J calls and clone size; the DNA was used to work out D and trimming. The table includes around 140,000 clones, roughly 74% detected once. This record belongs to a study of cytomegalovirus exposure and HLA in healthy donors. The CDR3 contains 15 residues. Germline CDR1 reads LNHDA; CDR2 reads SQIVND (reference sequence). The ends lost 5 bases at V and 6 bases at J; junction bases unmatched: 11. The study, taken as a whole, reports: Earlier results showed most TCR beta V segments being productive about 87% or about 30% of the time. The records held CMV serostatus as the only immune exposure information.

Sequenced: PBMCs. The clonotype originates from a woman aged 40 to 50 in good health and CMV-seropositive. The chain combines TRBV19 with TRBJ2-7; 9 nucleotides align to TRBD2. The CDR3 bases are TGTGCCAGTAGTCCACTTCGGACTAGCGTCGGCGAGCAGTACTTC. Protein sequence: CASSPLRTSVGEQYF. Full variable domain (rest looked up from reference TRBV19 and TRBJ2-7): DGGITQSPKYLFRKEGQNVTLSCEQNLNHDAMYWYRQDPGQGLRLIYYSQIVNDFQKGDIAEGYSVSREKKESFPLTVTSAQKNPTAFYLCASSPLRTSVGEQYFGPGTRLTVT.